Following are 5 T cell receptor beta chains from one sample sequenced in a study of blood T cell repertoires in COVID-19. Some clones are missing from TCRdb's copy, which holds only in-frame ones; the method was immunoSEQ multiplex PCR. The table has 250,000 to 350,000 clones, about 88% seen once. Source material: peripheral blood. These receptor sequences come from a woman aged 60-70 years with acute or convalescent COVID-19.

This clone has just a few counts. The chain uses TRBV7-2 and TRBJ2-4; D possibly corresponds to TRBD2 (5 bases). This CDR3 region has 14 residues. The germline V and J ends were trimmed by 1 base and 8 bases, with 12 bases remaining between them. The germline V gene has CDR1 SGHTA and CDR2 FQGNSA. CDR3: CASSLGLALDIQYF. The CDR3 nucleotides are TGTGCCAGCAGCTTAGGGCTAGCTCTGGACATTCAGTACTTC.

This clone was counted a single time. The V and J genes are TRBV24-1 and TRBJ2-3, with TRBD2 identical over 9 bases. CDR3 length equals 15 residues. With V trimmed by 5 bases and J by 4 bases, 6 bases remained unmatched. The germline CDR1 and CDR2 sequences are KGHDR and SFDVKD. The DNA for the CDR3 is TGTGCCACCAGTGGAGCGGGAGGAGGGTCAGATACGCAGTATTTT. Translated: CATSGAGGGSDTQYF.

V and J are TRBV29-1 and TRBJ1-1; 8 bases are shared with TRBD1. Trimming at V came to 7 bases and at J to 0 bases, leaving 4 bases not matched to a gene. CDR3 length equals 13 residues. From germline, CDR1 is SQVTM and CDR2 ANQGSEA. CDR3: CSGKTGVNTEAFF. CDR3 in DNA: TGCAGCGGTAAGACAGGGGTGAACACTGAAGCTTTCTTT.

The chain has TRBV28 and TRBJ1-1, with D unclear. V shed 6 bases and J shed 3 bases, with 8 bases lying between them. The germline V gene encodes CDR1 MDHEN and CDR2 SYDVKM. The CDR3 contains 12 residues. CDR3 coding DNA: TGTGCCAGCAGGTGGAGTCACACTGAAGCTTTCTTT. It encodes CASRWSHTEAFF.

The J gene is TRBJ2-2, the V gene TRBV7-8; D is perhaps TRBD1 (5 bases). V shed 8 bases and J shed 3 bases, with 13 bases lying between them. The CDR3 is made up of 14 amino acids. In germline, CDR1 is SGHVS, CDR2 FQNEAQ. The CDR3 region has the DNA TGTGCCAGCGGGCAGGGAACCTACACCGGGGAGCTGTTTTTT. Encoded protein: CASGQGTYTGELFF.